A single sample gave rise to the 12 T cell receptor beta chains below, sequenced in a study of OX40 agonist ivuxolimab in advanced cancers. Sequenced by immunoSEQ multiplex PCR; TCRdb stores in-frame clones only, minus some. Counted here are about 90,000 clones, just under 90% occurring once; the ten biggest clones make up about 7.7%. The source was CD4+ or CD8+ T cells sorted from blood, collected in a trial of the OX40 agonist ivuxolimab. The origin of the receptors is an adult with an advanced solid tumor such as melanoma, head and neck, liver or kidney cancer.

This rearrangement joins TRBV4-2 to TRBJ2-5; 8 bases map to TRBD2. The J call may not be correct, given that the DNA end is closer to TRBJ2-7. The CDR3 sequence is 15 residues long. Germline V gene sequence: CDR1 LGHNA, CDR2 YNFKEQ. The CDR3 region is CASSQGAGVGHEQYF. As DNA, the CDR3 is TGTGCCAGCAGCCAAGGAGCGGGGGTAGGTCACGAGCAGTACTTC.

The CDR3 spells CASSQWTSETDTQYF. CDR3 bases: TGTGCCAGCAGCCAATGGACTAGCGAAACAGATACGCAGTATTTT. The gene calls are TRBV4-2 and TRBJ2-3; the match to TRBD2 covers 9 bases. The CDR3 contains 15 residues. Germline lookup yields CDR1 LGHNA and CDR2 YNFKEQ. V trimming: 2 bases; J trimming: 3 bases; junction bases outside the gene matches: 3.

This clone has a single count. This rearrangement joins TRBV7-9 to TRBJ2-7; tentative D call: TRBD2 (5 bases). V lost 7 bases, J lost 5 bases, and 18 bases lay in between. Germline assignment: CDR1 SEHNR and CDR2 FQNEAQ (reference sequence). The CDR3 runs to 14 residues. This CDR3 reads CASNPGSVGNEQYF. CDR3 coding DNA: TGTGCCAGCAATCCTGGGAGCGTAGGAAACGAGCAGTACTTC.

This rearrangement joins TRBV6-5 to TRBJ2-2; D not certain. The V and J ends lost 6 bases and 3 bases respectively, with 2 bases between them. Per germline, CDR1 MNHEY and CDR2 SVGAGI. There are 11 residues in the CDR3. CDR3 nucleotides: TGTGCCAGCAGACACACCGGGGAGCTGTTTTTT. This encodes CASRHTGELFF.

This clone was counted once. The chain combines TRBV7-9 with TRBJ2-3; D is perhaps TRBD1 or TRBD2 (5 bases each). The V gene's germline CDR1 is SEHNR and CDR2 FQNEAQ (reference sequence). The CDR3 is 14 amino acids. Trimming removed 5 bases at V and 0 bases at J, with 9 bases between. The CDR3 coding sequence is TGTGCCAGCAGCACAGGACTCAGCACAGATACGCAGTATTTT. Translating it yields CASSTGLSTDTQYF.

The V and J genes are TRBV4-1 and TRBJ2-6; no clear D gene. This CDR3 contains 17 residues. V lost 2 bases to trimming and J lost 1 base, with 12 bases between them. Germline CDR1 and CDR2: MGHRA and YSYEKL. CDR3 coding DNA: TGCGCCAGCAGCCAATCCTACCTAGTGTCTGGGGCCAACGTCCTGACTTTC. Protein: CASSQSYLVSGANVLTF.

The genes are TRBV10-3 and TRBJ1-1; D might be TRBD1 (6 bases). The V end was cut by 2 bases, the J end by 5 bases, with 15 bases between. The CDR3 consists of 15 residues. CDR1 ENHRY and CDR2 SYGVKD come from the germline V gene. DNA for the CDR3: TGTGCCATCAGTGAGCACGAGACAGGTGCGACTGAAGCTTTCTTT. Translation gives CAISEHETGATEAFF.

This rearrangement joins TRBV11-2 to TRBJ2-2; D gene ambiguous. Trimming stripped 5 bases from V and 4 bases from J, with 5 bases between. Germline V gene data show CDR1 as SGHAT and CDR2 as FQNNGV. This CDR3 spans 12 amino acids. This chain's CDR3 is CASSQSTGELFF. CDR3 nucleotide sequence: TGTGCCAGCAGCCAATCCACCGGGGAGCTGTTTTTT.

This clone came up a few times. Germline is not matched at one junction end, which may reflect a read error. The V and J genes are TRBV2 and TRBJ1-1; D call uncertain. There are 9 residues in the CDR3. CDR1 SNHLY and CDR2 FYNNEI come from the germline V gene. The CDR3 DNA reads as TGTGCCCATAACAGTGAAGCTTTCTTT. Translated: CAHNSEAFF.

The chain has TRBV14 and TRBJ2-7; maybe TRBD1 (6 bases). V was shortened by 1 base and J by 2 bases, with 9 bases between the two germline ends. Germline CDR1 is SGHDN and CDR2 is FVKESK. There are 14 residues in the CDR3. CDR3 coding DNA: TGTGCCAGCAGCCAAGGGCAGGGGCCCTACGAGCAGTACTTC. Its protein is CASSQGQGPYEQYF.

The V call is TRBV19, the J call TRBJ1-3; the D is unclear. Trimming left V 7 bases short and J 2 bases short, with 9 bases between. The V gene's germline CDR1 is LNHDA and CDR2 SQIVND (reference sequence). The CDR3 loop spans 13 amino acids. The CDR3 bases are TGTGCCAGTAACGCGGTAGCTGGAAACACCATATATTTT. Translation: CASNAVAGNTIYF.

The chain carries TRBV7-3 and TRBJ2-6; D remains unclear. Germline CDR1 is SGHTA and CDR2 is FQGTGA. V was shortened by 3 bases and J by 2 bases, with 8 bases between the two germline ends. The CDR3 covers 15 residues. DNA of the CDR3: TGTGCCAGCAGCTTCGTGGGTGCTGGGGCCAACGTCCTGACTTTC. Its protein product is CASSFVGAGANVLTF.